This T cell receptor beta chain was identified in a study of T cell changes during pregnancy in multiple sclerosis. Assay used: immunoSEQ multiplex PCR; TCRdb lists only in-frame clones, some missing. The table shows about 22,000 clones, with roughly nine tenths occurring only once. This CDR3 contains 13 residues. Germline V gives CDR1 SGHNT, CDR2 YENEEA. V gave up 0 bases and J gave up 7 bases; unmatched junction bases: 2. This rearrangement joins TRBV11-3 to TRBJ2-5; 7 bases map to TRBD1. The origin of this receptor is a female donor in good health, enrolled as a control in a pregnancy study. The sample was CD4+ T cells from peripheral blood mononuclear cells, taken after pregnancy. This CDR3 reads CASSLDGDRTQYF. CDR3 in DNA: TGTGCCAGCAGCTTAGACGGGGACAGGACCCAGTACTTC.